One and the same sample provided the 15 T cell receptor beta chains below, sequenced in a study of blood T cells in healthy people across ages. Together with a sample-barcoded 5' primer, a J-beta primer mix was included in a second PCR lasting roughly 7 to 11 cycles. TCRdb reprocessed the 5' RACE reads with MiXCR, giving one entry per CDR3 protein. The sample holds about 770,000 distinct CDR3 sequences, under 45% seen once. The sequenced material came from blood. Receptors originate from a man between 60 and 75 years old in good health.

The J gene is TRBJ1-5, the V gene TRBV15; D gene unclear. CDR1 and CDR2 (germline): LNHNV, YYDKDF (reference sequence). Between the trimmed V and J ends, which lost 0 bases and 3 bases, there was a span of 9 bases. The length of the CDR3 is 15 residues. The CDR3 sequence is CATSRDQQDNQPQHF. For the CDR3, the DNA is TGTGCCACCAGCAGAGATCAGCAGGACAATCAGCCCCAGCATTTT. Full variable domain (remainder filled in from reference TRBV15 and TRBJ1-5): DAMVIQNPRYQVTQFGKPVTLSCSQTLNHNVMYWYQQKSSQAPKLLFHYYDKDFNNEADTPDNFQSRRPNTSFCFLDIRSPGLGDTAMYLCATSRDQQDNQPQHFGDGTRLSIL.

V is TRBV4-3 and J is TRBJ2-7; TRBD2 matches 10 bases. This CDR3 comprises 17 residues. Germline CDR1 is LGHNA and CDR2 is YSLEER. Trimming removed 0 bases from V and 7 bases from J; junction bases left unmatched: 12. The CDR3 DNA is TGCGCCAGCAGCCAAGATAGGCCTAGCGGGGGCCTGGTGGAGCAGTACTTC. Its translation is CASSQDRPSGGLVEQYF.

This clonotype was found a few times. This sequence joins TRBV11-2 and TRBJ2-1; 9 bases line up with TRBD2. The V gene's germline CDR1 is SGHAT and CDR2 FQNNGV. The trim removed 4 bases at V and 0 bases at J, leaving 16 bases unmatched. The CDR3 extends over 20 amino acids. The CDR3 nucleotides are TGTGCCAGCAGCTCCCCGGGGGTAGCGGGGGCCCAGAGCTCCTACAATGAGCAGTTCTTC. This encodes CASSSPGVAGAQSSYNEQFF. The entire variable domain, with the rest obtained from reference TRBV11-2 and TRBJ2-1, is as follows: EAGVAQSPRYKIIEKRQSVAFWCNPISGHATLYWYQQILGQGPKLLIQFQNNGVVDDSQLPKDRFSAERLKGVDSTLKIQPAKLEDSAVYLCASSSPGVAGAQSSYNEQFFGPGTRLTVL.

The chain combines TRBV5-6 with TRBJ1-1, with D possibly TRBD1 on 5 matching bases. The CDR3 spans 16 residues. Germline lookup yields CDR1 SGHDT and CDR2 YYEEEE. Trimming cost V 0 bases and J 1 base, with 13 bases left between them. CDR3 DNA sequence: TGTGCCAGCAGCTTGGCGGGGGGATCTAGGAACACTGAAGCTTTCTTT. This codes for CASSLAGGSRNTEAFF.

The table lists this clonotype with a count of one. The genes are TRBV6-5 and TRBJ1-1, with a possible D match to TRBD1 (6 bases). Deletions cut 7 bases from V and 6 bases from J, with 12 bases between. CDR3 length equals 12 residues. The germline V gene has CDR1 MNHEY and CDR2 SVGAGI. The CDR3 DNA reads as TGTGCCAGCATCGGGGGGCGGGCTGAAGCTTTCTTT. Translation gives CASIGGRAEAFF.

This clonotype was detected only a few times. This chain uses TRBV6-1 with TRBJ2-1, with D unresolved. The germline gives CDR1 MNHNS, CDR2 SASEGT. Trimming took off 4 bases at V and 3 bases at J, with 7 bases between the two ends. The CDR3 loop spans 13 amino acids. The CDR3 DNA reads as TGTGCCAGCAGTGGGTACAGCTACAATGAGCAGTTCTTC. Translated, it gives CASSGYSYNEQFF.

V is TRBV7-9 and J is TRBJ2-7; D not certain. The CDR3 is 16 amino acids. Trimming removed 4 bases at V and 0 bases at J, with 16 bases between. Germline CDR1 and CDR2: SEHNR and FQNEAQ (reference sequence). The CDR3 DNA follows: TGTGCCAGCAGCTACGGTAGGGTGAGGAGCTCCTACGAGCAGTACTTC. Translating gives CASSYGRVRSSYEQYF.

CDR3 region: CSARNPTRLNYGYTF. DNA of the CDR3: TGCAGTGCTAGAAATCCTACGAGATTAAACTATGGCTACACCTTC. V usage is TRBV20-1 and J usage is TRBJ1-2; D remains ambiguous. Trimming pared 2 bases from V and 2 bases from J, leaving 15 bases between. The CDR3 runs 15 residues. Germline V gene lookup returns CDR1 DFQATT and CDR2 SNEGSKA (reference sequence).

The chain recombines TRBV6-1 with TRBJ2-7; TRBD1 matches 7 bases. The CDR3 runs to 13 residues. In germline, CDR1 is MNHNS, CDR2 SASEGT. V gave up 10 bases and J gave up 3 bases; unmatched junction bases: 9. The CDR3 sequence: CAIDGRGYYEQYF. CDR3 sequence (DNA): TGTGCCATCGATGGCAGGGGGTACTACGAGCAGTACTTC.

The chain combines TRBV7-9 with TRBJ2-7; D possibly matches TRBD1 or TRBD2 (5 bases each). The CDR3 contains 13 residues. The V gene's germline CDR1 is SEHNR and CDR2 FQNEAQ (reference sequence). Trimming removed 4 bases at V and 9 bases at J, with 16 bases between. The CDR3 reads CASSSKGGGRQYF. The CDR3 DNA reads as TGTGCCAGCAGCTCTAAAGGTGGGGGTCGGCAGTACTTC.

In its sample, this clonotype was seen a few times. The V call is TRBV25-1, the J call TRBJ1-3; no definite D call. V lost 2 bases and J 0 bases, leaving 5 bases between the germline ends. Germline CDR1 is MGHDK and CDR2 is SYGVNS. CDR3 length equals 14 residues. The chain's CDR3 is CASSEADSGNTIYF. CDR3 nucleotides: TGTGCCAGCAGTGAAGCAGACTCTGGAAACACCATATATTTT.

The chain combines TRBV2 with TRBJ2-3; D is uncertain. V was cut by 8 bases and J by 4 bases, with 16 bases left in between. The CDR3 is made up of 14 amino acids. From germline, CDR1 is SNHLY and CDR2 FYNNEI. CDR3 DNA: TGTGCCAGCTTTGAGGCTACACCGGCAGATACGCAGTATTTT. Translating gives CASFEATPADTQYF.

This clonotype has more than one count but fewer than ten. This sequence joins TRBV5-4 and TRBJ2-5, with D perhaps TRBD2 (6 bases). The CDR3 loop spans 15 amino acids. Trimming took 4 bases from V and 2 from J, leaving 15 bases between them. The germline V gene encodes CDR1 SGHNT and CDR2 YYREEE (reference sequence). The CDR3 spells CASSEEGLGQETQYF. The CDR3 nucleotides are TGTGCCAGCAGCGAGGAGGGACTCGGGCAAGAGACCCAGTACTTC.

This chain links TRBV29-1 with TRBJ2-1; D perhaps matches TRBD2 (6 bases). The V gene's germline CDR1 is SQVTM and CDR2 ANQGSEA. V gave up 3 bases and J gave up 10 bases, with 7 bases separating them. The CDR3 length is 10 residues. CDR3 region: CSVERGEQFF. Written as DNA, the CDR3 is TGCAGCGTTGAGCGGGGAGAGCAGTTCTTC.

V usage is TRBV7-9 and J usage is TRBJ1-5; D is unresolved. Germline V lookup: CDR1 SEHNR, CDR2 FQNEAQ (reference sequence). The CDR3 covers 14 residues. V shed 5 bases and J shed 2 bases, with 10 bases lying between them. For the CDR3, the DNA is TGTGCCAGCAGCCATTCCGGTGGCAATCAGCCCCAGCATTTT. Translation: CASSHSGGNQPQHF. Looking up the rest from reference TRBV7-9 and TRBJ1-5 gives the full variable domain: DTGVSQNPRHKITKRGQNVTFRCDPISEHNRLYWYRQTLGQGPEFLTYFQNEAQLEKSRLLSDRFSAERPKGSFSTLEIQRTEQGDSAMYLCASSHSGGNQPQHFGDGTRLSIL.